This T cell receptor (beta chain) derives from a study of blood T cell repertoires in COVID-19. For the study at large: The United States, Italy and Spain were the sources of the acute and convalescent COVID-19 samples. Sources were T cells, B-cell-depleted T cells, or PBMCs; the material itself was cDNA or gDNA.

Original processing notes: Scientists estimated how many nucleated cells there were by amplifying reference gene primers. Assay: immunoSEQ multiplex PCR; the TCRdb copy retains only in-frame clones and omits some. V and J calls and clone size are those listed in that table; D and trimming were worked out from the DNA. The table includes roughly 53,000 clones, 82% detected once. The CDR3 loop spans 14 amino acids. V lost 4 bases to trimming and J lost 5 bases, with 14 bases between them. CDR1 is PRHDT, CDR2 FYEKMQ, per germline (reference sequence). Sequences were obtained from peripheral blood. The chain is built from TRBV13 and TRBJ1-1, with no clear D. This TCR was recovered from a human donor in a cohort sampled during active COVID-19. The CDR3 spells CASSSYYFRTEAFF. As DNA, the CDR3 is TGTGCCAGCAGCTCCTACTATTTTAGGACTGAAGCTTTCTTT.